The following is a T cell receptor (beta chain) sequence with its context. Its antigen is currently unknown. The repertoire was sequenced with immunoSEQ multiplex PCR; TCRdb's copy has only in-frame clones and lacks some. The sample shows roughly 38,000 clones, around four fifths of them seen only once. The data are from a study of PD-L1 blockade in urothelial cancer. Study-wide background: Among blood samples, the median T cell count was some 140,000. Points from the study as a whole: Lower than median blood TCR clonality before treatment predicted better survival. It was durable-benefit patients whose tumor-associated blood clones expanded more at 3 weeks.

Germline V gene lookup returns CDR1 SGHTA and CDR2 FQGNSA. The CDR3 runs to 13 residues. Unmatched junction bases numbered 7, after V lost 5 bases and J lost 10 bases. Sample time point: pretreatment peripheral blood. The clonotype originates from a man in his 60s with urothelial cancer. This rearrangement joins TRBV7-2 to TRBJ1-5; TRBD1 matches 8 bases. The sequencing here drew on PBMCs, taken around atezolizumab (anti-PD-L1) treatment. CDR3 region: CASSAGQDNPQHF. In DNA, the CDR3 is TGTGCCAGCAGCGCGGGACAGGACAATCCCCAGCATTTT. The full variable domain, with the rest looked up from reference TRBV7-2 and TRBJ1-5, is GAGVSQSPSNKVTEKGKDVELRCDPISGHTALYWYRQSLGQGLEFLIYFQGNSAPDKSGLPSDRFSAERTGGSVSTLTIQRTQQEDSAVYLCASSAGQDNPQHFGDGTRLSIL.